Listed below are T cell receptor beta chains from one sample, sequenced in a study of T-cell memory formation after mild COVID-19. MiXCR was run by TCRdb on the 5' RACE reads, yielding one entry per CDR3 protein. The sample shows 140,000 to 150,000 distinct CDR3 sequences, roughly 19% of them seen only once. What was sequenced was PBMCs or a T cell subset sorted from them (not recorded which). Receptors originate from an adult woman who had mild COVID-19 (a few samples of this study predate the infection). Cell type and time point are not known. CDR3s include the opening cysteine and the closing phenylalanine or tryptophan. D genes are given only for firm matches. Clone size appears in some rows only: once, few, many, or a class for an expanded clone.

cdr3_length j_call v_call clone_size d_call cdr3_aa cdr3_nt
17 TRBJ2-3 TRBV4-1 many . CASTTLGGPRGSDTQYF TGCGCCAGCACCACCCTCGGGGGACCCCGGGGATCAGATACGCAGTATTTT
13 TRBJ2-5 TRBV12-3/TRBV12-4 . . CASSFGALETQYF TGTGCCAGCAGTTTCGGAGCGTTAGAGACCCAGTACTTC
16 TRBJ2-7 TRBV30 . TRBD1 CAWSLTGDRVRGEQYF TGTGCCTGGAGCCTCACAGGGGACAGGGTAAGGGGCGAGCAGTACTTC
16 TRBJ1-2 TRBV7-2 . . CASSLRTLAANYGYTF TGTGCCAGCAGCTTAAGGACTCTTGCAGCTAACTATGGCTACACCTTC
13 TRBJ1-1 TRBV20-1 . . CSASRDPNTEAFF TGCAGTGCTAGCAGGGACCCGAACACTGAAGCTTTCTTT
16 TRBJ2-3 TRBV18 . TRBD2 CASSPRLAGGQDTQYF TGTGCCAGCTCACCCAGACTAGCGGGAGGGCAAGATACGCAGTATTTT
15 TRBJ2-3 TRBV28 . TRBD2 CASITGTSGTDTQYF TGTGCCAGCATAACCGGGACTAGCGGCACAGATACGCAGTATTTT
14 TRBJ2-3 TRBV4-2 few . CASSQRPSTDTQYF TGTGCCAGCAGCCAACGGCCTAGCACAGATACGCAGTATTTT
13 TRBJ2-1 TRBV2 . . CASSEYITNEQFF TGTGCCAGCAGTGAATATATAACGAATGAGCAGTTCTTC
15 TRBJ2-3 TRBV12-3/TRBV12-4 few TRBD1 CASSLDRGIRDTQYF TGTGCCAGCAGTTTAGACAGGGGAATACGAGATACGCAGTATTTT
15 TRBJ2-1 TRBV20-1 many TRBD2 CSAYLAGGGWNEQFF TGCAGTGCTTATTTAGCGGGAGGGGGATGGAATGAGCAGTTCTTC
16 TRBJ2-7 TRBV11-3 few TRBD1 CASSQSGDRGKYEQYF TGTGCCAGCAGTCAGAGCGGGGACAGGGGTAAATACGAGCAGTACTTC
13 TRBJ2-3 TRBV5-1 . . CASSLDRVDTQYF TGCGCCAGCAGCTTGGACAGGGTAGATACGCAGTATTTT
15 TRBJ1-1 TRBV7-9 . . CASSLFPRVDTEAFF TGTGCCAGCAGCTTATTCCCGCGGGTGGACACTGAAGCTTTCTTT
16 TRBJ1-6 TRBV25-1 few . CASSEAVKGVGSPLHF TGTGCCAGCAGTGAAGCCGTGAAGGGCGTAGGGTCACCCCTCCACTTT
13 TRBJ2-3 TRBV5-5 . . CASSLGLTDTQYF TGTGCCAGCAGCTTAGGATTAACAGATACGCAGTATTTT
13 TRBJ1-4 TRBV20-1 . TRBD1 CSAEGQANEKLFF TGCAGTGCTGAAGGACAGGCTAATGAAAAACTGTTTTTT
18 TRBJ2-7 TRBV4-1 many TRBD2 CASSLTYPWGGVPYEQYF TGCGCCAGCAGCCTAACCTACCCATGGGGGGGGGTTCCCTACGAGCAGTACTTC
13 TRBJ2-2 TRBV3-1 . . CASSPLASGELFF TGTGCCAGCAGCCCTCTAGCGAGCGGGGAGCTGTTTTTT
12 TRBJ2-3 TRBV15 few . CATSRATDTQYF TGTGCCACCAGCAGGGCCACCGATACGCAGTATTTT
18 TRBJ1-4 TRBV15 . . CATSRDGGTDELDEKLFF TGTGCCACCAGCAGAGATGGAGGGACCGACGAGTTGGATGAAAAACTGTTTTTT
19 TRBJ2-6 TRBV5-1 . TRBD1 CASSSLGQGYIGGANVLTF TGCGCCAGCAGCAGCCTGGGACAGGGCTATATTGGTGGGGCCAACGTCCTGACTTTC
13 TRBJ2-2 TRBV7-3 . . CASSFQTTGELFF TGTGCCAGCAGCTTCCAAACCACCGGGGAGCTGTTTTTT
15 TRBJ2-2 TRBV24-1 many . CATSDWTANTGELFF TGTGCCACCAGTGATTGGACAGCGAACACCGGGGAGCTGTTTTTT
21 TRBJ2-4 TRBV7-8 few TRBD2 CASSPTRRATSGRLAKNIQYF TGTGCCAGCAGCCCCACTAGGAGGGCGACTAGCGGAAGACTAGCCAAAAACATTCAGTACTTC
17 TRBJ2-4 TRBV7-2 . TRBD1 CASSPQTGRGRQNIQYF TGTGCCAGCAGCCCCCAAACGGGCAGGGGGCGCCAAAACATTCAGTACTTC
13 TRBJ2-7 TRBV4-2 many . CASSQGNAVEQYF TGTGCCAGCAGCCAAGGGAATGCCGTCGAGCAGTACTTC
13 TRBJ2-1 TRBV18 many . CASSPPPGVWEFF TGTGCCAGCTCACCACCGCCCGGGGTTTGGGAGTTCTTC